Shown below are 2 T cell receptor beta chains from a single sample sequenced in a study of cytomegalovirus exposure and HLA in healthy donors. PCR used 60 Vbeta primers and 13 Jbeta primers. Libraries were prepared by immunoSEQ multiplex PCR; TCRdb keeps only in-frame clonotypes and omits some of them. Seen here are approximately 42,000 clones, roughly 80% observed once, and the top ten hold roughly 2.5%. The sample consisted of PBMCs. These receptors originate from a man aged 45-65 years in good health and CMV-seronegative.

The CDR3 nucleotides read TGTGCCAGCAGTGAAGGGACTAGCGGGCCCCCTTACGAGCAGTACTTC. This encodes CASSEGTSGPPYEQYF. The genes are TRBV2 and TRBJ2-7, with 11 bases that match TRBD2. The CDR3 consists of 16 residues. CDR1 is SNHLY, CDR2 FYNNEI, per germline. V was clipped by 1 base and J by 4 bases; unmatched bases: 6. Looking up the rest from reference TRBV2 and TRBJ2-7 gives the full variable domain: EPEVTQTPSHQVTQMGQEVILRCVPISNHLYFYWYRQILGQKVEFLVSFYNNEISEKSEIFDDQFSVERPDGSNFTLKIRSTKLEDSAMYFCASSEGTSGPPYEQYFGPGTRLTVT.

In its sample, this clone was seen once. V and J are TRBV28 and TRBJ1-5; 11 bases match TRBD1. V gave up 6 bases and J gave up 7 bases; unmatched junction bases: 11. This CDR3 is built from 16 residues. Germline CDR1 reads MDHEN; CDR2 reads SYDVKM. CDR3 sequence (DNA): TGTGCCAGCAGCCCGACCTTCGGGACAGGGGGACAGCCCCAGCATTTT. It translates to CASSPTFGTGGQPQHF.